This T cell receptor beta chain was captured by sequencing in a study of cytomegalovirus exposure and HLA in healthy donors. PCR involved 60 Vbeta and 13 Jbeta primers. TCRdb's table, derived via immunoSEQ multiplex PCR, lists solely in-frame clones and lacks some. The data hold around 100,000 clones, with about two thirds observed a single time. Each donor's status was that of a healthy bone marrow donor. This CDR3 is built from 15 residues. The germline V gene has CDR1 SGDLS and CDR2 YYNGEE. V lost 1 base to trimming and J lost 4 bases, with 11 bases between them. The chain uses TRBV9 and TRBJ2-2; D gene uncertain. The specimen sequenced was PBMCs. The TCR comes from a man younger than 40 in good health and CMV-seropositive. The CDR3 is CASSVSTHSTGELFF. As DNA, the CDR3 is TGTGCCAGCAGCGTATCTACCCATAGCACCGGGGAGCTGTTTTTT.